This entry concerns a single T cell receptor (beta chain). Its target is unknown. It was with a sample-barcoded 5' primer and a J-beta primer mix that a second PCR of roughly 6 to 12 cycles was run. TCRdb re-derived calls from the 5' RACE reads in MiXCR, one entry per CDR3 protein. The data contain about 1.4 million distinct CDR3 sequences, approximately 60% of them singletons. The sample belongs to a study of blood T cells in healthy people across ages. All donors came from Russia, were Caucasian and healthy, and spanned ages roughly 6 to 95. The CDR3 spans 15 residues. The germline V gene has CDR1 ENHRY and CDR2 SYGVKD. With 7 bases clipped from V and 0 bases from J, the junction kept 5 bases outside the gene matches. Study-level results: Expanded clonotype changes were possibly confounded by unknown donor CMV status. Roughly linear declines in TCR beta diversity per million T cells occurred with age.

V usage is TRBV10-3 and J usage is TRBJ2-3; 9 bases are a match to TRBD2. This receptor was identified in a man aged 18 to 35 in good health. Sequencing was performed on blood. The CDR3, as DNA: TGTGCCATCAATCCAACTAGCGGGAGCACAGATACGCAGTATTTT. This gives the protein CAINPTSGSTDTQYF.